This passage covers 14 T cell receptor beta chains from one sample sequenced in a study of T-cell reconstitution after alpha-beta-depleted transplantation in children. Using unique molecular identifiers, the investigators prepared the TCRbeta library. MiXCR, run by TCRdb on the PCR reads, gives a single entry per CDR3 protein. The table has roughly 500,000 distinct CDR3 sequences, roughly 33% seen once. The source material was PBMCs from the stem cell graft donor, sampled from the stem cell graft. The receptors shown here come from a human donor who donated a stem cell graft to a child with aplastic anemia.

This chain joins TRBV11-2 and TRBJ1-2; TRBD1 might be the D (5 bases). The germline gives CDR1 SGHAT, CDR2 FQNNGV. This CDR3 has 16 residues. V shed 4 bases and J shed 6 bases, with 21 bases lying between them. CDR3 DNA sequence: TGTGCCAGCAGCTCGATTCGGGGGAAACTGACTGATGGCTACACCTTC. Translating gives CASSSIRGKLTDGYTF.

This clonotype showed up just once. This rearrangement joins TRBV19 to TRBJ1-2; D is perhaps TRBD1 (5 bases). CDR1 and CDR2 from the germline V gene are LNHDA and SQIVND (reference sequence). The CDR3 covers 13 residues. V was pared by 7 bases and J by 3 bases, with 12 bases between. The chain's CDR3 is CASNPGTDYGYTF. The CDR3 DNA sequence: TGTGCCAGTAATCCCGGGACGGACTATGGCTACACCTTC.

To note about this clonotype: One end of the junction is discordant with germline, which a read error may explain. The V call is TRBV11-2, the J call TRBJ2-3; 12 nucleotides agree with TRBD1. This CDR3 has 17 amino acids. Germline V lookup: CDR1 SGHAT, CDR2 FQNNGV. This CDR3 reads CACSRGPGQGAADTQYF. The CDR3 region has the DNA TGTGCCTGCAGCCGTGGACCGGGACAGGGGGCGGCAGATACGCAGTATTTT.

This chain connects TRBV20-1 to TRBJ1-2; D not resolved. Trimming removed 5 bases from V and 8 bases from J, with 21 bases in between. In germline, CDR1 is DFQATT, CDR2 SNEGSKA (reference sequence). This CDR3 is 14 amino acids long. The CDR3 DNA reads TGCAGTGCTCCCGACCGCCATAGGACGGGCGGCTACACCTTC. Protein sequence: CSAPDRHRTGGYTF.

This clonotype was observed a handful of times. The V and J genes are TRBV7-2 and TRBJ2-3, with 8 bases identical to TRBD2. This CDR3 region has 15 residues. The V gene's germline CDR1 is SGHTA and CDR2 FQGNSA. The junction had 12 bases not matched to a gene; V was cut back by 8 bases and J by 5 bases. In DNA form, the CDR3 reads TGTGCCAGCGGCCGGGAGGGATCCTCACGAGATACGCAGTATTTT. Its protein is CASGREGSSRDTQYF.

This clonotype has only a few counts. The J gene is TRBJ2-7, the V gene TRBV28, with D tentatively TRBD1 or TRBD2 (5 bases each). Trimming removed 3 bases at V and 7 bases at J, with 13 bases between. Germline lookup yields CDR1 MDHEN and CDR2 SYDVKM. The CDR3 loop spans 13 amino acids. The CDR3 is CASSLGVRWEQYF. The CDR3 DNA sequence: TGTGCCAGCAGTTTGGGGGTAAGGTGGGAGCAGTACTTC.

This clonotype has a handful of counts. This chain connects TRBV29-1 to TRBJ2-1; 8 nucleotides align to TRBD1. The trim removed 4 bases at V and 5 bases at J, leaving 4 bases unmatched. The CDR3 runs 13 residues. CDR1 SQVTM and CDR2 ANQGSEA come from the germline V gene. CDR3 sequence: CSVGTGQNNEQFF. The CDR3 coding sequence is TGCAGCGTTGGGACAGGGCAAAACAATGAGCAGTTCTTC.

The V gene is TRBV5-1, the J gene TRBJ2-3; 9 bases are shared with TRBD2. Losses at the gene ends were 2 bases for V and 4 bases for J; bases not matched to a gene: 8. From germline, CDR1 is SGHRS and CDR2 YFSETQ. The length of the CDR3 is 16 residues. CDR3 in amino acids: CASSFTPGLAADTQYF. For the CDR3, the DNA is TGCGCCAGCAGCTTCACCCCGGGACTAGCAGCAGATACGCAGTATTTT.

The J gene is TRBJ2-3, the V gene TRBV27; D not resolved. The CDR3 covers 11 residues. Germline V gives CDR1 MNHEY, CDR2 SMNVEV (reference sequence). V lost 8 bases and J 13 bases, leaving 16 bases between the germline ends. CDR3 DNA sequence: TGTGCCAGCGGCTTTTCGTACGTCGAGTATTTT. Encoded protein: CASGFSYVEYF.

This clonotype has more than one count but fewer than ten. The rearrangement uses TRBV20-1 and TRBJ2-1; 8 bases agree with TRBD2. Germline assignment: CDR1 DFQATT and CDR2 SNEGSKA (reference sequence). CDR3 length: 14 residues. Unmatched junction bases numbered 4, after V lost 0 bases and J lost 6 bases. CDR3 sequence reads: CSARDGRGSNEQFF. Written as DNA, the CDR3 is TGCAGTGCTAGAGACGGGAGGGGGTCCAATGAGCAGTTCTTC.

The V gene is TRBV28, the J gene TRBJ1-2, with D perhaps TRBD1 (5 bases). Germline loops: CDR1 MDHEN, CDR2 SYDVKM. The CDR3 consists of 13 residues. V lost 2 bases and J 4 bases, leaving 8 bases between the germline ends. The CDR3 region has the DNA TGTGCCAGCAGTTTAGGGGCAATCTATGGCTACACCTTC. Translation: CASSLGAIYGYTF.

Only a few counts were recorded for this clonotype. The rearrangement uses TRBV27 and TRBJ1-4; D remains unclear. V lost 7 bases to trimming and J lost 8 bases, with 11 bases between them. Germline V gene sequence: CDR1 MNHEY, CDR2 SMNVEV (reference sequence). This CDR3 is 12 amino acids long. The CDR3 region has the DNA TGTGCCAGCAAGGCTTTGGGGGAAAAACTGTTTTTT. This encodes CASKALGEKLFF.

The chain employs TRBV7-6 and TRBJ1-6; D ambiguous. V was cut by 4 bases and J by 6 bases, with 13 bases left in between. Germline lookup yields CDR1 SGHVS and CDR2 FNYEAQ. The CDR3 totals 15 residues. CDR3 in amino acids: CASSSGRSVNSPLHF. The CDR3 nucleotides read TGTGCCAGCAGCTCTGGTCGCAGCGTTAATTCACCCCTCCACTTT.

This clonotype was picked up a small number of times. The V and J genes are TRBV10-3 and TRBJ1-2; possibly TRBD1 for D (6 bases). The CDR3 is 14 residues long. Trimming removed 2 bases at V and 6 bases at J, with 13 bases between. Germline CDR1 reads ENHRY; CDR2 reads SYGVKD. The CDR3: CAISETAGVDGYTF. CDR3 in DNA: TGTGCCATCAGTGAGACCGCAGGGGTAGATGGCTACACCTTC.